The next 15 T cell receptor beta chains were all read from a single sample in a study of cytomegalovirus exposure and HLA in healthy donors (dated by TCRdb to the late 2010s). Library prep was done by the immunoSEQ multiplex PCR assay. TCRdb re-hosts the immuneACCESS table, in-frame sequences only. Its copies lack some clones; in the studies checked, an unresolved V gene accounts for under half of them, and the cause for the rest is not known. This sample is represented by approximately 230,000 clones; about 88% of them were singletons. The ten largest account for around 11% of the sample. Specimen: PBMCs. The source of these receptors is a man between 18 and 29 years old in good health and CMV-seropositive.

The chain uses TRBV7-9 and TRBJ2-3; D perhaps matches TRBD2 (6 bases). V was cut by 1 base and J by 1 base, with 9 bases left in between. Germline CDR1 is SEHNR and CDR2 is FQNEAQ (reference sequence). The CDR3 has 15 amino acids. The CDR3 protein is CASSLGSGGTDTQYF. As DNA, the CDR3 is TGTGCCAGCAGCTTAGGTAGCGGAGGCACAGATACGCAGTATTTT. The full variable domain, completed using reference TRBV7-9 and TRBJ2-3, is DTGVSQNPRHKITKRGQNVTFRCDPISEHNRLYWYRQTLGQGPEFLTYFQNEAQLEKSRLLSDRFSAERPKGSFSTLEIQRTEQGDSAMYLCASSLGSGGTDTQYFGPGTRLTVL.

Remarks on this clone: The sample holds other DNA sequences that translate to the same CDR3. The rearrangement joins TRBV5-1 to TRBJ1-2; D remains ambiguous. V dropped 3 bases and J dropped 2 bases, with 8 bases sitting between them. CDR3 length: 13 amino acids. Germline V CDR1 and CDR2: SGHRS, YFSETQ. The CDR3 sequence: CASSYGENYGYTF. The CDR3 DNA reads TGCGCCAGCAGCTACGGGGAAAACTATGGCTACACCTTC. Full variable domain (missing parts from reference TRBV5-1 and TRBJ1-2): KAGVTQTPRYLIKTRGQQVTLSCSPISGHRSVSWYQQTPGQGLQFLFEYFSETQRNKGNFPGRFSGRQFSNSRSEMNVSTLELGDSALYLCASSYGENYGYTFGSGTRLTVV.

This clone has just one count. The gene calls are TRBV7-6 and TRBJ2-1; tentatively, D is TRBD2 (5 bases). The CDR3 covers 15 residues. V shed 0 bases and J shed 6 bases, with 12 bases lying between them. Germline CDR1 SGHVS, CDR2 FNYEAQ. The CDR3 sequence: CASSLAGDLSNEQFF. The CDR3 nucleotides are TGTGCCAGCAGCTTAGCGGGAGACCTATCCAATGAGCAGTTCTTC.

V gene TRBV28 combines with J gene TRBJ2-2, with 10 bases that match TRBD1. The V and J ends lost 5 bases and 7 bases, in that order; junction bases with no gene match: 10. CDR1 and CDR2 from the germline V gene are MDHEN and SYDVKM. There are 16 residues in the CDR3. The CDR3, as DNA: TGTGCCAGCAGTCCCGGGGGGGACAGGGGAGGCGGGGAGCTGTTTTTT. Translating gives CASSPGGDRGGGELFF. The variable domain in full, completed from reference TRBV28 and TRBJ2-2, reads DVKVTQSSRYLVKRTGEKVFLECVQDMDHENMFWYRQDPGLGLRLIYFSYDVKMKEKGDIPEGYSVSREKKERFSLILESASTNQTSMYLCASSPGGDRGGGELFFGEGSRLTVL.

The chain recombines TRBV5-7 with TRBJ1-2; D ambiguous. Being an ORF, TRBV5-7 has a function that is uncertain. The CDR3 is made up of 9 amino acids. Trimming left V 9 bases short and J 11 bases short, with 11 bases between. Here the CDR3 reads CATPRRYTF. CDR3 sequence (DNA): TGTGCCACCCCCCGTAGGTACACCTTC.

The rearrangement uses TRBV6-5 and TRBJ1-1, with D unresolved. Per germline, CDR1 MNHEY and CDR2 SVGAGI. The CDR3 has 13 residues. Trimming removed 7 bases from V and 0 bases from J, with 9 bases in between. The CDR3 loop is CASTENLNTEAFF. The CDR3 DNA sequence: TGTGCCAGCACGGAAAACCTGAACACTGAAGCTTTCTTT.

This chain connects TRBV2 to TRBJ2-2; no clear D. Looked up from germline, CDR1 is SNHLY and CDR2 is FYNNEI. V was shortened by 6 bases and J by 7 bases, with 12 bases between the two germline ends. The length of the CDR3 is 13 residues. CDR3 nucleotide sequence: TGTGCCAGCAGGCTGGAGTGGATCGGGGAGCTGTTTTTT. It specifies CASRLEWIGELFF.

This chain links TRBV9 with TRBJ1-1; possible D gene TRBD1, 5 bases. V lost 4 bases, J lost 1 base, and 8 bases lay in between. Germline V gene data show CDR1 as SGDLS and CDR2 as YYNGEE. This CDR3 is built from 13 residues. CDR3 sequence reads: CASSLQGNTEAFF. DNA for the CDR3: TGTGCCAGCAGCCTTCAGGGGAACACTGAAGCTTTCTTT.

The chain employs TRBV12-5 and TRBJ2-1, with D unresolved. The germline V and J ends were trimmed by 6 bases and 9 bases, with 12 bases remaining between them. The CDR3 has 12 amino acids. Per the germline V gene, CDR1 is LGHNT and CDR2 is FRNRAP. The CDR3 spells CASGPGGVEQFF. The DNA of the CDR3 is TGTGCTAGTGGCCCAGGTGGAGTTGAGCAGTTCTTC.

This chain connects TRBV4-1 to TRBJ1-1, with 7 positions matching TRBD1. Trimming cost V 3 bases and J 8 bases; bases outside gene matches: 6. Germline assignment: CDR1 MGHRA and CDR2 YSYEKL. The CDR3 is 13 amino acids. CDR3 nucleotides: TGCGCCAGCAGCCATACTCTGGGACAGGAAGCTTTCTTT. Protein product: CASSHTLGQEAFF.

The chain is built from TRBV19 and TRBJ1-1; a possible D gene is TRBD1 (6 bases). The germline V and J ends were trimmed by 6 bases and 1 base, with 15 bases remaining between them. This CDR3 has 15 residues. CDR1 is LNHDA and CDR2 is SQIVND in the germline V gene (reference sequence). The DNA of the CDR3 is TGTGCCAGTAGCCCCCCCGGGACATCGAACACTGAAGCTTTCTTT. As protein: CASSPPGTSNTEAFF.

This chain uses TRBV18 with TRBJ2-7; 8 nucleotides match TRBD2. Per germline, CDR1 KGHSH and CDR2 LQKENI. V shed 4 bases, J shed 5 bases, and the junction held 7 bases outside the gene matches. The CDR3 runs to 14 residues. CDR3 loop: CASSQGPGGDEQYF. The DNA for the CDR3 is TGTGCCAGCTCACAGGGCCCCGGGGGGGACGAGCAGTACTTC.

This chain links TRBV9 with TRBJ1-2; maybe TRBD1 (5 bases). Trimming stripped 0 bases from V and 5 bases from J, with 14 bases between. Germline lookup yields CDR1 SGDLS and CDR2 YYNGEE. This CDR3 comprises 15 residues. CDR3 loop: CASSVGNRNLYGYTF. CDR3 coding DNA: TGTGCCAGCAGCGTAGGGAACAGGAACCTTTATGGCTACACCTTC.

The chain links TRBV30 to TRBJ1-1; D gene unclear. V was clipped by 0 bases and J by 1 base, with 6 bases between them. CDR3 length equals 13 residues. Germline V gene sequence: CDR1 GTSNPN, CDR2 SVGIG (reference sequence). The CDR3 DNA sequence: TGTGCCTGGAGTGTATCTTCGAACACTGAAGCTTTCTTT. This encodes CAWSVSSNTEAFF.

V is TRBV23-1 and J is TRBJ2-1; 9 bases map to TRBD2. TRBV23-1 is identified as an open reading frame with a role that is uncertain. CDR3 length: 15 amino acids. V was clipped by 7 bases and J by 5 bases; unmatched bases: 9. The CDR3 DNA reads as TGCGCCAGCACCGCTCTAGCGGGGCGGCACAATGAGCAGTTCTTC. Translation gives CASTALAGRHNEQFF.